This T cell receptor beta chain was recorded in a study of breast tumors, draining lymph nodes, adjacent tissues. The CDR3 covers 13 residues. The germline CDR1 and CDR2 sequences are DFQATT and SNEGSKA (reference sequence). V lost 6 bases to trimming and J lost 8 bases; unmatched junction nucleotides: 12. Samples came from axillary lymph nodes draining the breast cancer. TCRdb analysed the multiplex PCR reads with MiXCR anew, one entry per CDR3 protein. Of about 130,000 distinct CDR3 sequences listed, 21% are singletons. This clonotype was counted ten times or more. What was sequenced was axillary lymph node tissue. The receptor's source is a female donor with breast cancer. Some clones in this sample may be carry-over from other donors' samples. V gene TRBV20-1 combines with J gene TRBJ1-2; 7 positions agree with TRBD1. The CDR3 is CSAPRGGRKGYTF. The CDR3 nucleotides are TGCAGTGCCCCCAGGGGGGGGCGGAAAGGCTACACCTTC.